This TCR beta chain was profiled in a study of identical twins (TCRdb year 2016). As for the study more broadly: The study deep-sequenced TCR alpha and beta repertoires from monozygotic twins, unrelated adults of various ages and cord blood to test whether fetal clonotypes persist. To rule out contamination, the twin experiments were replicated at different times with different library preparation protocols. On the study overall, not on this receptor specifically: Zero-insertion analyses could be partly confounded by invariant T cells such as MAIT and iNKT, though diverse VJ usage argued against such confounding for most clonotypes. Conclusions relied on cross-sectional statistical analysis, since the same donors could not be followed over many years. Compared with coincidental sharing between unrelated individuals, out-of-frame TCR alpha sequences shared between twins showed an excess of sequences with low generation probability. In monozygotic twins, out-of-frame TCR alpha sharing was systematically underestimated by recombination models, although the models agreed with sharing between unrelated individuals. In beta out-of-frame sequences, excess twin sharing was weaker, because having fewer shared sequences lowered the signal-to-noise ratio. Fewer insertions were carried by abundant cord blood beta clonotypes; a weaker similar trend was observed in young adult naive repertoires, while no such trend was observed in memory repertoires.

The library was produced with 5' RACE. Data came from an Illumina HiSeq 2000. A universal primer binding site was introduced by template switching, and a unique molecular identifier was present in the final cDNA, enabling accurate counting of TCR cDNA molecules. First-strand cDNA for TCR alpha and beta chains was synthesized from specific primers in the conserved constant-segment region. To control for contamination, every cDNA library carried two barcodes: a SMART-Mk sample barcode plus Illumina barcodes. TruSeq adapter sequences along with Illumina sample barcodes were introduced in two successive PCR steps. The Illumina HiSeq platform was used with custom primers to sequence TCR alpha and beta cDNA libraries. Under the source paper's analysis protocol: MiGEC was used to process raw reads and extract unique molecular identifiers, and MiXCR was used to find CDR3 positions. Recombination models were inferred per individual with the repgenHMM and IGoR tools using an EM algorithm. The analysis of shared clonotypes was done with the tcR package in R, with sharing normalized by the product of cloneset sizes. Out-of-frame nonproductive sequences were analyzed to study raw recombination free of thymic and clonal selection effects. Through fastp at Q25 and MiXCR, TCRdb rebuilt clones from the public reads, retaining in-frame beta chains. Entries are consolidated by CDR3 protein sequence, retaining the most common genes and DNA. TCRdb's processing, not the authors', yielded these V and J calls. In this sample the table shows 200,000 or so distinct CDR3 sequences, about 16% of which occur a single time. The ten largest make up less than 45% of the sample.

V and J are truncated by 5 bases and 5 bases respectively, leaving an intervening sequence of 8 bases. The germline V gene encodes CDR1 SEHNR and CDR2 FQNEAQ (reference sequence). The CDR3 contains 12 residues, cysteine and phenylalanine counted. CDR3 DNA only is kept here, 36 bases in frame from base 1. Every donor was a healthy Caucasian. The twin cohort comprised three pairs of female monozygotic twins, all aged roughly 18 to 29 years. Positive isolation kits from Invitrogen were used to isolate CD4+ and CD8+ T cell populations. A single count supports this clonotype. Its recognized antigen is unknown. No base quality information exists; no much larger clone differs at one position. A lone read offers only weak evidence. The data were also submitted as part of a second study, on T cells expressing NK-cell markers. Looking at the second paper: In sorted CD3+CD56+NKG2C+, CD3+CD56+NKG2C- and CD3+CD56-NKG2C+ T-cell subsets from several donors, TCR beta-chain repertoires were profiled. Among the eight sequenced donors, only one was HCMV-seronegative, while the other seven were HCMV-seropositive. In several experiments an anti-gammadeltaTCR antibody was added to restrict sorting to alphabetaTCR-expressing T cells. In a handful of donors, the dominant CD3+CD56+NKG2C+ clonotypes were among the top 10 CD8+ clonotypes and accounted for roughly 1.0-8% of CD8+ T cells. Those dominant clonotypes were again the most abundant among CD3+CD56-NKG2C+ cells in a few donors, at about 28.3-60.1%. It remained unclear whether the expanded NKG2C-expressing T cell clones were specific for HCMV antigens. The eight sequenced donors were randomly selected healthy volunteers, three men and five women. HCMV serostatus was determined by detecting HCMV-specific IgG in serum with a commercial ELISA kit. Reads were demultiplexed and grouped by UMI with MIGEC, and clonotypes were assembled and quantified with MiTCR. To exclude erroneous sequences, only TCR cDNA sequences supported by at least two reads were retained. Downstream repertoire analysis used the tcR package, and clonotypes were matched across fractions by CDR3 nucleotide sequence plus V segment. VDJmatch was used to annotate antigen specificity against VDJdb, with one amino acid substitution in CDR3 permitted.

The chain is assembled from TRBV7-9 and TRBJ2-3; there is no confident call for the D gene. The origin of this receptor is a woman aged 18-29 years in good health. Sequencing was performed on CD8+ T cells sorted from blood. At the DNA level, the sequence is TGTGCCAGCAGCCCATCTGTAGATACGCAGTATTTT. This translates into CASSPSVDTQYF. Joined to the reference TRBV7-9 and TRBJ2-3 proteins, this CDR3 gives the full variable domain: DTGVSQNPRHKITKRGQNVTFRCDPISEHNRLYWYRQTLGQGPEFLTYFQNEAQLEKSRLLSDRFSAERPKGSFSTLEIQRTEQGDSAMYLCASSPSVDTQYFGPGTRLTVL.